This T cell receptor (beta chain) appears in the sequencing data of a study of blood T cell repertoires in COVID-19. In the study overall: Sample material is recorded as cDNA or gDNA derived from T cells, B-cell-depleted T cells, or PBMCs.

Produced via immunoSEQ multiplex PCR; TCRdb's table is partial and in-frame only. The table shows 15,000 to 20,000 clones, with about 90% occurring only once. Trimming left V 3 bases short and J 0 bases short, with 8 bases between. CDR3 size: 14 residues. The germline V gene encodes CDR1 LGHDT and CDR2 YNNKEL (reference sequence). The sample was peripheral blood. The chain combines TRBV3-1 (or the pseudogene TRBV3-2) with TRBJ1-1; no definite D call. The TCR originated in a man aged 45-65 years with active COVID-19. The CDR3 DNA reads as TGTGCCAGCAGCCAGAGGCAGTTGAACACTGAAGCTTTCTTT. This encodes CASSQRQLNTEAFF.